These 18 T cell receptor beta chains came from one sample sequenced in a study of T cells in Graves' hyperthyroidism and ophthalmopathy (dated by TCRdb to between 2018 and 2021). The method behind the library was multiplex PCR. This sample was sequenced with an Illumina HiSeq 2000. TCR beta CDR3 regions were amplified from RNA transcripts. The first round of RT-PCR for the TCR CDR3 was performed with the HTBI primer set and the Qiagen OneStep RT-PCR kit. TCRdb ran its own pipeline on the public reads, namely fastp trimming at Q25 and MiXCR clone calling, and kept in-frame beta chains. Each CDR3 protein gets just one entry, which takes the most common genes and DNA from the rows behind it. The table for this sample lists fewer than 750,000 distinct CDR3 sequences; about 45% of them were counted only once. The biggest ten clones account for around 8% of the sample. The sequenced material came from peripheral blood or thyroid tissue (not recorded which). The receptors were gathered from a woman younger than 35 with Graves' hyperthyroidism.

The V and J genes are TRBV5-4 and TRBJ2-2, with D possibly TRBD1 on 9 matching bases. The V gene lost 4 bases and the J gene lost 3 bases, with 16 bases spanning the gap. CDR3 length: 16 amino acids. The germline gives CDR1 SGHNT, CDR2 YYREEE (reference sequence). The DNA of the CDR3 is TGTGCCAGCAGCCCGGGGGGGACAGGGCACACCGGGGAGCTGTTTTTT. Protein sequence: CASSPGGTGHTGELFF.

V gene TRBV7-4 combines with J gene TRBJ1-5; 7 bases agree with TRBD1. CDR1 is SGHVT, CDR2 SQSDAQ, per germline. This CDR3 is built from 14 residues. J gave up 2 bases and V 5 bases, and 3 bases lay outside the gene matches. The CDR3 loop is CASSVGGRNQPQHF. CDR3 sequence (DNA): TGTGCCAGCAGCGTAGGGGGCCGCAATCAGCCCCAGCATTTT.

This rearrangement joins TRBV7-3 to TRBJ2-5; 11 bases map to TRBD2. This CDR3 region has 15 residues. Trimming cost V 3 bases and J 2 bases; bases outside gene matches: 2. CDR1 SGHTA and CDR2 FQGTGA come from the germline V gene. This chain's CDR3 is CASSLGLAAQETQYF. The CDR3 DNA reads TGTGCCAGCAGCTTGGGACTAGCGGCGCAAGAGACCCAGTACTTC.

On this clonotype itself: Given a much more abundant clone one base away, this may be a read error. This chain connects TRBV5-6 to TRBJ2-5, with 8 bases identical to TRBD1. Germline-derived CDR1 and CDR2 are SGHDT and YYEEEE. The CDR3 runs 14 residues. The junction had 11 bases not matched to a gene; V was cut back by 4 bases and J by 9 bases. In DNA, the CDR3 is TGTGCCAGCAGCCCCCTGGACAGGGAAAAGCCCCAGTACTTC. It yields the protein CASSPLDREKPQYF. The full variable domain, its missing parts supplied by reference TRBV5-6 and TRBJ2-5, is DAGVTQSPTHLIKTRGQQVTLRCSPKSGHDTVSWYQQALGQGPQFIFQYYEEEERQRGNFPDRFSGHQFPNYSSELNVNALLLGDSALYLCASSPLDREKPQYFGPGTRLLVL.

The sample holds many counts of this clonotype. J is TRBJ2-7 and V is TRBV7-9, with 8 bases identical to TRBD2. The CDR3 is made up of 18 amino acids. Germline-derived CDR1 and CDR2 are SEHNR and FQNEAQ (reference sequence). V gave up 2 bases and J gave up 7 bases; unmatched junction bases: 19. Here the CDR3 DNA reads TGTGCCAGCAGCTTATCTGTTTTACGGACTAGCACCACACGAGAGCAGTACTTC. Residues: CASSLSVLRTSTTREQYF.

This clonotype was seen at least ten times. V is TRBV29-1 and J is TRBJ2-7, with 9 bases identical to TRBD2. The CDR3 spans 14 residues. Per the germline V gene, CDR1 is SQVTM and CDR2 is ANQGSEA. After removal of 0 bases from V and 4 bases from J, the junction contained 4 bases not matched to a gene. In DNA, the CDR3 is TGCAGCGTTGAAGATCTAGCGGGATCTTACGAGCAGTACTTC. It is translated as CSVEDLAGSYEQYF.

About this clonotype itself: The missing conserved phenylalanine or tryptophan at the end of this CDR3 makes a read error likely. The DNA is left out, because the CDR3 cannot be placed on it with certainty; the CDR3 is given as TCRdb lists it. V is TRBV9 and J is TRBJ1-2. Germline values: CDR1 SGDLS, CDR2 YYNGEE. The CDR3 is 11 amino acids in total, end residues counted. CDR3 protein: CASSATSGSAY.

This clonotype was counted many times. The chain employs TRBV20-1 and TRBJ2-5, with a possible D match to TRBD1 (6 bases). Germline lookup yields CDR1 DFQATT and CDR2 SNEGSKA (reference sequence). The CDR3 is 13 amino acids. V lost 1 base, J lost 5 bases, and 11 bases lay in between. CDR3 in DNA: TGCAGTGCTAGAGGGCAAAGGGGGGAGACCCAGTACTTC. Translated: CSARGQRGETQYF.

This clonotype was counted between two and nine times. The CDR3 here is CASSIGDPYSNQPQHF. In DNA form, the CDR3 reads TGTGCCAGTAGTATTGGAGACCCGTATAGCAATCAGCCCCAGCATTTT. This sequence joins TRBV19 and TRBJ1-5, with D uncertain. V was cut by 3 bases and J by 0 bases, with 12 bases left in between. The CDR3 has 16 amino acids. Germline V gives CDR1 LNHDA, CDR2 SQIVND (reference sequence).

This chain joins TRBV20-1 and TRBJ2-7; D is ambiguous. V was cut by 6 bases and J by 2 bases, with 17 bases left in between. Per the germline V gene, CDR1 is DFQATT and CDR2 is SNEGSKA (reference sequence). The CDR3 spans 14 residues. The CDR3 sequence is CSASSSDRAYEQYF. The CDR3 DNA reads TGCAGTGCCAGCTCATCAGACCGTGCCTACGAGCAGTACTTC.

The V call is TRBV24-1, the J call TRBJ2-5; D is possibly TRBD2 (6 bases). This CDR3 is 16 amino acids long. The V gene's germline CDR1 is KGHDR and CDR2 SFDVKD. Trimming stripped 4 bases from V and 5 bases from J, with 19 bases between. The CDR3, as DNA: TGTGCCACCAGTGACCCAATCTCCGCGGGAACGGAGACCCAGTACTTC. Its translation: CATSDPISAGTETQYF.

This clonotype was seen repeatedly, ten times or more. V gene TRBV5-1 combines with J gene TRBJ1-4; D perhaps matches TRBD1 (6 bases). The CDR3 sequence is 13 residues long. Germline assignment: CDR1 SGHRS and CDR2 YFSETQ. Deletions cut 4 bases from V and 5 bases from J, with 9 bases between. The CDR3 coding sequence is TGCGCCAGCAGCCCCGGGACAAATGAAAAACTGTTTTTT. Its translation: CASSPGTNEKLFF.

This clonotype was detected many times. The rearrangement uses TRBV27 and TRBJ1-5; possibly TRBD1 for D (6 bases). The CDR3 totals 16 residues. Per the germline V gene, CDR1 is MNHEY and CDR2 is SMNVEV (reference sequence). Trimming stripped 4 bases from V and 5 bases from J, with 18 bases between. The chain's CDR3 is CASSSRRNRVDQPQHF. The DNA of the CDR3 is TGTGCCAGCAGTTCGAGGAGGAACAGGGTTGATCAGCCCCAGCATTTT.

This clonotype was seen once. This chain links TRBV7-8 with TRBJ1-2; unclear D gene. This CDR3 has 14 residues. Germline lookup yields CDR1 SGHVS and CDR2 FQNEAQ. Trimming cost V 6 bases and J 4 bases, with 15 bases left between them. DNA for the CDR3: TGTGCCAGCAGTTTCTCCTTTAGACCCTATGGCTACACCTTC. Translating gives CASSFSFRPYGYTF. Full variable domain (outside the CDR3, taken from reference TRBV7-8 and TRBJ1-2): GAGVSQSPRYKVAKRGQDVALRCDPISGHVSLFWYQQALGQGPEFLTYFQNEAQLDKSGLPSDRFFAERPEGSVSTLKIQRTQQEDSAVYLCASSFSFRPYGYTFGSGTRLTVV.

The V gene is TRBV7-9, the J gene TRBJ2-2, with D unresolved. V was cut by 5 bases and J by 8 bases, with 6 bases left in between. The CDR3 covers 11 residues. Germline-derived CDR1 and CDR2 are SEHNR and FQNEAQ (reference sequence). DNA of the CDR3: TGTGCCAGCAGCGTTTTGGGGGAGCTGTTTTTT. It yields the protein CASSVLGELFF. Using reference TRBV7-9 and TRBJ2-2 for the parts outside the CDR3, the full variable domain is DTGVSQNPRHKITKRGQNVTFRCDPISEHNRLYWYRQTLGQGPEFLTYFQNEAQLEKSRLLSDRFSAERPKGSFSTLEIQRTEQGDSAMYLCASSVLGELFFGEGSRLTVL.

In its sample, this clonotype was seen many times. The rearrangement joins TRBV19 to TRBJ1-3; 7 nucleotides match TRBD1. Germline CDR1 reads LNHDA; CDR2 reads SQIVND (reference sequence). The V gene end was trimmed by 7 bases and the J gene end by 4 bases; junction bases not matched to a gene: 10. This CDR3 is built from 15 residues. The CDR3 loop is CASNRQGFGGNTIYF. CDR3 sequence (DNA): TGTGCCAGTAATCGACAGGGTTTTGGAGGAAACACCATATATTTT.

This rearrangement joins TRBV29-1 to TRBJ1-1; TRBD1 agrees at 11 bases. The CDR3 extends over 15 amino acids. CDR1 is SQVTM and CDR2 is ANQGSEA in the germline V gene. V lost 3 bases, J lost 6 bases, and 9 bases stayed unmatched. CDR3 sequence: CSVEVAGQGAPEAFF. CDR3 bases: TGCAGCGTTGAGGTAGCCGGACAGGGGGCTCCTGAAGCTTTCTTT.

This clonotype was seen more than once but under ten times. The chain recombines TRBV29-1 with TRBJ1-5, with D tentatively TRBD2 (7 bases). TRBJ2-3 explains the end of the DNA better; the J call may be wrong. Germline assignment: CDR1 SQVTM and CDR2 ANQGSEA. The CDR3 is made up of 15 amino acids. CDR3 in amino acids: CSVGGDGRSLDTQYF. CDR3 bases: TGCAGCGTGGGGGGCGACGGGAGGAGTCTAGATACGCAGTATTTT.